The rows below give T cell receptor beta chains drawn from one sample of a study of cytomegalovirus exposure and HLA in healthy donors. Assay: immunoSEQ multiplex PCR; the TCRdb copy retains only in-frame clones and omits some. The table records roughly 170,000 clones, over 60% of them present only once. Material for sequencing was PBMCs. The receptors derive from a female donor in good health and CMV-seronegative. Each CDR3 is given with its conserved first and last residue. The D gene is left open where the match is weak. Clone size appears in some rows only: once, few, many, or a class for an expanded clone.

>TRBD2|TRBV27|TRBJ2-1|few
CASSFRPSGYYNEQFF
TGTGCCAGCAGTTTCCGTCCTAGCGGGTACTACAATGAGCAGTTCTTC
>TRBD1|TRBV10-3|TRBJ2-1|-
CAIRSALGGDEQFF
TGTGCCATCAGGTCCGCACTAGGGGGCGATGAGCAGTTCTTC
>TRBD1|TRBV5-5|TRBJ1-4|-
CASSPYSGGQKLFF
TGTGCCAGCAGCCCGTATTCAGGGGGGCAAAAACTGTTTTTT
>-|TRBV6-5|TRBJ1-1|-
CASNRDSMNTEAFF
TGTGCCAGCAATCGGGACTCTATGAACACTGAAGCTTTCTTT
>-|TRBV19|TRBJ2-7|-
CASSPQAPPTYEQYF
TGTGCCAGTAGTCCTCAAGCCCCACCGACCTACGAGCAGTACTTC
>-|TRBV7-9|TRBJ1-1|-
CASSSEVWGTEAFF
TGTGCCAGCAGCTCGGAGGTCTGGGGCACTGAAGCTTTCTTT
>-|TRBV6-6|TRBJ1-1|few
CASSYYRDGGEAFF
TGTGCCAGCAGTTACTACAGGGACGGTGGTGAAGCTTTCTTT
>-|TRBV5-4|TRBJ2-3|-
CASRVRGGTDTQYF
TGTGCCAGCAGGGTCAGGGGGGGCACAGATACGCAGTATTTT
>TRBD1|TRBV4-2|TRBJ1-2|-
CASSQEDRGRIYSNYGYTF
TGTGCCAGCAGCCAAGAGGACAGGGGGAGAATCTACTCTAACTATGGCTACACCTTC
>-|TRBV29-1|TRBJ1-1|-
CSVEDKQGLTEAFF
TGCAGCGTTGAAGATAAGCAGGGACTCACTGAAGCTTTCTTT
>-|TRBV25-1|TRBJ1-1|-
CASRSPEVLKEAFF
TGTGCCAGCAGGAGCCCCGAGGTACTGAAGGAAGCTTTCTTT
>TRBD1|TRBV6-6|TRBJ1-1|-
CASHGQGTEAFF
TGTGCCAGCCACGGACAGGGGACTGAAGCTTTCTTT
>-|TRBV9|TRBJ2-5|-
CASNREAGETQYF
TGTGCCAGCAATAGGGAGGCCGGGGAGACCCAGTACTTC
>-|TRBV18|TRBJ1-2|-
CASSRGGGYYGYTF
TGTGCCAGCTCCCGCGGGGGGGGCTACTATGGCTACACCTTC
>-|TRBV15|TRBJ2-3|-
CATSRDYTDTQYF
TGTGCCACCAGCAGGGACTACACAGATACGCAGTATTTT
>-|TRBV6-5|TRBJ1-3|few
CASSYTPGNTIYF
TGTGCCAGCAGTTACACTCCTGGAAACACCATATATTTT
>-|TRBV7-9|TRBJ1-1|-
CASSFAGPLRTEAFF
TGTGCCAGCAGCTTCGCGGGTCCCCTTAGGACTGAAGCTTTCTTT
>-|TRBV6-5|TRBJ1-2|-
CASSYGRGGRNYGYTF
TGTGCCAGCAGTTACGGCCGGGGGGGGCGGAACTATGGCTACACCTTC
>TRBD1|TRBV5-6|TRBJ1-1|-
CASSPKDRGYTEAFF
TGTGCCAGCAGCCCAAAGGACAGGGGCTACACTGAAGCTTTCTTT
>-|TRBV27|TRBJ2-7|once
CASSLGPSYEQYF
TGTGCCAGCAGTTTAGGGCCATCCTACGAGCAGTACTTC
>-|TRBV21-1|TRBJ2-5|-
CASRPGQGSLGGETQYF
TGTGCCAGCAGGCCGGGACAGGGGTCCCTGGGTGGAGAGACCCAGTACTTC
>TRBD1|TRBV7-2|TRBJ1-2|-
CASSPPWQGAGYGYTF
TGTGCCAGCAGCCCCCCTTGGCAGGGGGCCGGATATGGCTACACCTTC
>-|TRBV6-1|TRBJ1-5|few
CASSEASGNQPQHF
TGTGCCAGCAGTGAAGCCTCGGGGAATCAGCCCCAGCATTTT
>TRBD2|TRBV19|TRBJ2-2|-
CASSRGSGVNGELFF
TGTGCCAGTAGTCGAGGTAGCGGGGTAAACGGGGAGCTGTTTTTT
>-|TRBV5-4|TRBJ1-2|-
CASSLEAGNGYTF
TGTGCCAGCAGCTTGGAGGCAGGGAATGGCTACACCTTC
>-|TRBV28|TRBJ1-4|-
CASSPYRAGDEKLFF
TGTGCCAGCAGTCCATACAGGGCCGGAGATGAAAAACTGTTTTTT
>TRBD2|TRBV7-9|TRBJ2-1|-
CASSPPLAGAYNEQFF
TGTGCCAGCAGCCCACCCCTAGCGGGGGCCTACAATGAGCAGTTCTTC
>-|TRBV9|TRBJ1-2|-
CASSVGQGIRYGYTF
TGTGCCAGCAGCGTAGGGCAGGGGATACGCTATGGCTACACCTTC
>TRBD2|TRBV5-1|TRBJ2-1|-
CASSLAGTSIGNEQFF
TGCGCCAGCAGCTTGGCCGGGACTAGCATTGGCAATGAGCAGTTCTTC
>-|TRBV19|TRBJ1-2|-
CASNFFDSFGYTF
TGTGCCAGTAACTTCTTCGACTCCTTCGGCTACACCTTC
>-|TRBV7-9|TRBJ1-6|-
CASSLDGGEYSPLHF
TGTGCCAGCAGCTTAGACGGGGGAGAGTATTCACCCCTCCACTTT
>-|TRBV30|TRBJ2-7|-
CAWSEGLSEQYF
TGTGCCTGGAGTGAGGGGCTTAGCGAGCAGTACTTC
>-|TRBV7-8|TRBJ2-7|-
CASSLRGGLTYEQYF
TGTGCCAGCAGCTTGAGGGGGGGTTTGACCTACGAGCAGTACTTC
>-|TRBV7-3|TRBJ2-1|few
CASSPTGFRGNEQFF
TGTGCCAGCAGCCCCACCGGGTTTCGGGGCAATGAGCAGTTCTTC
>TRBD1|TRBV7-2|TRBJ2-3|few
CASSIGTGSDTQYF
TGTGCCAGCAGCATCGGGACAGGGTCAGATACGCAGTATTTT
>TRBD1|TRBV11-3|TRBJ2-3|few
CASSFSGQGADTQYF
TGTGCCAGCAGCTTTTCGGGACAGGGGGCCGATACGCAGTATTTT
>-|TRBV10-3|TRBJ2-2|-
CAISRTGIDLHTGELFF
TGTGCCATCAGTCGCACAGGGATTGATTTGCACACCGGGGAGCTGTTTTTT
>-|TRBV7-2|TRBJ1-2|-
CASSPTGSYGYTF
TGTGCCAGCAGCCCTACAGGGAGCTATGGCTACACCTTC
>TRBD2|TRBV6-6|TRBJ2-1|-
CASSYWAAGGNEQFF
TGTGCCAGCAGTTACTGGGCAGCGGGGGGCAATGAGCAGTTCTTC
>-|TRBV7-9|TRBJ1-2|-
CASSLSRERGANYGYTF
TGTGCCAGCAGCTTATCCCGGGAACGGGGAGCTAACTATGGCTACACCTTC
>-|TRBV29-1|TRBJ2-2|-
CSVGRGNTGELFF
TGCAGCGTTGGCCGAGGGAACACCGGGGAGCTGTTTTTT
>TRBD2|TRBV18|TRBJ2-7|-
CASSPQTGGTYEQYF
TGTGCCAGCTCACCCCAGACCGGGGGGACCTACGAGCAGTACTTC
>-|TRBV7-9|TRBJ1-1|-
CASSSQGVLPNTEAFF
TGTGCCAGCAGCTCCCAAGGGGTCCTCCCGAACACTGAAGCTTTCTTT
>TRBD2|TRBV28|TRBJ2-3|-
CASSLTGLADDLMDTQYF
TGTGCCAGCAGTTTAACAGGACTAGCGGACGATCTTATGGATACGCAGTATTTT
>TRBD2|TRBV7-2|TRBJ2-1|-
CASSLGGLAGPNNEQFF
TGTGCCAGCAGCTTGGGAGGACTAGCGGGACCGAACAATGAGCAGTTCTTC
>-|TRBV7-3|TRBJ1-5|-
CASSLDGGAGQPQHF
TGTGCCAGCAGCTTAGATGGGGGCGCGGGTCAGCCCCAGCATTTT
>TRBD1|TRBV7-9|TRBJ2-1|-
CASSLGRLLRDSSYNEQFF
TGTGCCAGCAGCTTAGGCCGATTGTTGAGGGACAGCTCCTACAATGAGCAGTTCTTC
>-|TRBV6-5|TRBJ1-6|-
CASSYGGDSPLHF
TGTGCCAGCAGTTACGGCGGGGATTCACCCCTCCACTTT
>TRBD1|TRBV27|TRBJ2-3|-
CASRRTGSDTQYF
TGTGCCAGCAGGAGGACAGGATCGGATACGCAGTATTTT
>-|TRBV30|TRBJ2-5|-
CAWSVGLRERGETQYF
TGTGCCTGGAGTGTGGGCCTTCGTGAAAGGGGAGAGACCCAGTACTTC
>TRBD2|TRBV7-6|TRBJ2-3|-
CASSLRLAGEITDTQYF
TGTGCCAGCAGCTTGCGACTAGCGGGGGAGATCACAGATACGCAGTATTTT
>-|TRBV7-2|TRBJ2-2|-
CASSLEGRETGELFF
TGTGCCAGCAGCTTAGAAGGCCGGGAAACCGGGGAGCTGTTTTTT
>-|TRBV11-2|TRBJ2-1|few
CASSSWANEQFF
TGTGCCAGCAGCTCCTGGGCAAATGAGCAGTTCTTC
>-|TRBV19|TRBJ1-2|-
CASSKAQLYGYTF
TGTGCCAGTAGTAAGGCACAGCTCTATGGCTACACCTTC
>-|TRBV15|TRBJ2-2|few
CATSRSRAGELFF
TGTGCCACCAGCAGATCCCGCGCCGGGGAGCTGTTTTTT
>-|TRBV5-1|TRBJ1-3|-
CASSTIGVSGNTIYF
TGCGCCAGCAGCACGATAGGGGTCTCTGGAAACACCATATATTTT
>-|TRBV10-2|TRBJ2-1|-
CASSPSYNEQFF
TGCGCCAGCAGTCCTTCTTACAATGAGCAGTTCTTC